One and the same sample provided the 13 T cell receptor beta chains below, sequenced in a study of vaccination effects on CD4 cells after COVID-19 (dated by TCRdb to between 2020 and 2023). Libraries were prepared through the immunoSEQ multiplex PCR assay. In TCRdb, the immuneACCESS table is reduced to in-frame sequences with V and J assigned. These tables do not hold every clone; where another copy was compared, an unresolved V gene accounts for under half, and the others remain unexplained. The sample profile shows under 80,000 clones; around 76% of them were found once. The ten largest clonotypes hold more than 9% of the sample. These TCRs' antigens remain unknown. In the ViraFEST assay, PBMC were stimulated with viral peptide pools, and TCR sequencing was then used to find antigen-specific CD4+ T cell clonotypes based on their expansion. After around eleven days of culture, CD4+ T cells were isolated with the EasySep CD4+ T cell isolation kit. The absence of prior SARS-CoV-2 infection in healthy vaccine recipients was confirmed by negative nucleocapsid antibodies before and after vaccination.

This material consisted of CD4+ T cells from PBMCs cultured with SARS-CoV-2 spike peptides, taken before COVID-19 vaccination. In light of the paper, this sample's cell subset or site label describes: SARS-CoV-2 spike overlapping peptide pool stimulation. Receptors were obtained from a human donor who received a COVID-19 vaccine.

This rearrangement joins TRBV2 to TRBJ1-1, with 7 bases identical to TRBD1. Germline assignment: CDR1 SNHLY and CDR2 FYNNEI. CDR3 size: 14 residues. Germline trimming cut 4 bases from V and 3 bases from J; bases unmatched to any gene: 5. The chain's CDR3 is CASSVEGADTEAFF. The CDR3 coding sequence is TGTGCCAGCAGTGTTGAGGGGGCCGACACTGAAGCTTTCTTT. Complete variable domain (other parts from reference TRBV2 and TRBJ1-1): EPEVTQTPSHQVTQMGQEVILRCVPISNHLYFYWYRQILGQKVEFLVSFYNNEISEKSEIFDDQFSVERPDGSNFTLKIRSTKLEDSAMYFCASSVEGADTEAFFGQGTRLTVV.

The chain has TRBV6-1 and TRBJ2-7; 7 nucleotides agree with TRBD2. Germline CDR1 reads MNHNS; CDR2 reads SASEGT. V lost 3 bases to trimming and J lost 7 bases; unmatched junction nucleotides: 6. This CDR3 comprises 13 residues. The CDR3 DNA reads as TGTGCCAGCAGTGAGACTAGCTCTTGGGAGCAGTACGTC. Translated: CASSETSSWEQYV.

There are a few counts of this clone. This chain uses TRBV7-7 with TRBJ1-4; D is undetermined. Germline V gene sequence: CDR1 SSHAT, CDR2 FNYEAQ (reference sequence). V was clipped by 1 base and J by 5 bases, with 5 bases between them. The CDR3 sequence is 13 residues long. The CDR3 is CASSLGLNEKLFF. The CDR3 bases are TGTGCCAGCAGCTTAGGTCTGAATGAAAAACTGTTTTTT.

The chain uses TRBV2 and TRBJ1-5; D call uncertain. The CDR3 is 15 amino acids. Germline V gives CDR1 SNHLY, CDR2 FYNNEI. The germline V and J ends were trimmed by 8 bases and 4 bases, with 18 bases remaining between them. For the CDR3, the DNA is TGTGCCAGCGGAAGATCGTCAGGATGGAATCAGCCCCAGCATTTT. This sequence encodes CASGRSSGWNQPQHF.

The CDR3 bases are TGTGCCAGCTCCAAAACTAGCGAAGAGACCCAGTACTTC. This sequence encodes CASSKTSEETQYF. The V call is TRBV18, the J call TRBJ2-5, with 7 positions matching TRBD2. CDR1 is KGHSH and CDR2 is LQKENI in the germline V gene. J gave up 3 bases and V 6 bases, and 4 bases lay outside the gene matches. The CDR3 has 13 amino acids.

This clone was picked up one time. The chain carries TRBV14 and TRBJ2-3; tentatively, D is TRBD1 (6 bases). The V end lost 1 base, the J end lost 2 bases, and 10 bases lay between the germline ends. This CDR3 comprises 15 residues. From germline, CDR1 is SGHDN and CDR2 FVKESK. CDR3 sequence reads: CASSQVQGFTDTQYF. Here the CDR3 DNA reads TGTGCCAGCAGCCAAGTACAGGGCTTCACAGATACGCAGTATTTT.

CDR3 amino acids: CASTEGRIYEQYV. The CDR3 DNA sequence: TGTGCCAGCACGGAGGGAAGAATCTACGAGCAGTACGTC. The genes are TRBV6-5 and TRBJ2-7; a possible D gene is TRBD2 (6 bases). V dropped 7 bases and J dropped 3 bases, with 13 bases sitting between them. The CDR3 runs 13 residues. Germline loops: CDR1 MNHEY, CDR2 SVGAGI.

This clone has only one observation. The chain uses TRBV6-1 and TRBJ2-1; D is ambiguous. The CDR3 spans 14 residues. Germline CDR1 is MNHNS and CDR2 is SASEGT. V was shortened by 2 bases and J by 4 bases, with 9 bases between the two germline ends. As DNA, the CDR3 is TGTGCCAGCAGTGAAATTTACCCGTACAATGAGCAGTTCTTC. This gives the protein CASSEIYPYNEQFF.

This chain uses TRBV18 with TRBJ2-5; D remains unclear. V was cut by 0 bases and J by 1 base, with 6 bases left in between. The CDR3 covers 14 residues. The germline V gene encodes CDR1 KGHSH and CDR2 LQKENI. CDR3 protein: CASSPPNSQETQYF. The CDR3 DNA sequence: TGTGCCAGCTCACCACCAAACAGCCAAGAGACCCAGTACTTC.

The chain combines TRBV29-1 with TRBJ2-5, with 14 bases matching TRBD2. Trimming took 6 bases from V and 2 from J; bases not matched to a gene: 5. This CDR3 has 15 amino acids. The germline V gene encodes CDR1 SQVTM and CDR2 ANQGSEA. CDR3 coding DNA: TGCAGCGTCCTGGGACTAGCGGGGGTACAAGAGACCCAGTACTTC. This encodes CSVLGLAGVQETQYF.

This clone was recorded once. The chain has TRBV20-1 and TRBJ2-1; D not certain. Germline CDR1 reads DFQATT; CDR2 reads SNEGSKA (reference sequence). CDR3 length: 13 amino acids. With 3 bases removed from V and 4 bases from J, the gap between germline ends came to 10 bases. CDR3 nucleotide sequence: TGCAGTGCTAGTTCTGGAAGTTACAATGAGCAGTTCTTC. Translating gives CSASSGSYNEQFF.

CDR3 nucleotide sequence: TGTGCCAGCAGCTTAGTTTCCAGCGGCGGTCAGCCCCAGCATTTT. It translates to CASSLVSSGGQPQHF. The V gene is TRBV7-2, the J gene TRBJ1-5; unclear D gene. The CDR3 spans 15 residues. Germline CDR1 is SGHTA and CDR2 is FQGNSA. V was trimmed by 1 base and J by 6 bases, leaving 13 bases between them.

This clone has a handful of counts. This chain links TRBV4-1 with TRBJ1-2; D is ambiguous. Trimming left V 0 bases short and J 5 bases short, with 13 bases between. The germline CDR1 and CDR2 sequences are MGHRA and YSYEKL. The CDR3 loop spans 15 amino acids. CDR3 region: CASSQEPQPSYGYTF. Here the CDR3 DNA reads TGCGCCAGCAGCCAAGAACCACAGCCTTCGTATGGCTACACCTTC.